These 31 T cell receptor beta chains were all obtained from the same sample, sequenced in a study of vaccination and CD4 T cells after COVID-19. Treatment specified: roughly 11-day PBMC culture with coronavirus spike peptide pools or control peptides (ViraFEST assay). Scientists ran DNA taken from cultured CD4+ T cells through the Oncomine TCR Beta short-read assay for sequencing. TCRdb re-called the PCR reads with MiXCR, one entry per CDR3 protein. The sample consists of more than 9,000 distinct CDR3 sequences, about 48% of them appearing once. The antigens of these receptors remain unknown. What was sequenced was CD4+ T cells from blood, cultured in vitro. These receptors came from a human donor who had recovered from COVID-19.

The chain carries TRBV18 and TRBJ1-6, with 8 bases identical to TRBD1. There are 15 residues in the CDR3. Germline assignment: CDR1 KGHSH and CDR2 LQKENI. The V gene end was trimmed by 5 bases and the J gene end by 9 bases; junction bases not matched to a gene: 9. CDR3 sequence (DNA): TGTGCCAGCTCAGCGAGACAGGGGTCGTTTTCACCCCTCCACTTT. The encoded protein is CASSARQGSFSPLHF.

By share of the sample, this clonotype is medium-sized. The V call is TRBV7-2, the J call TRBJ2-3; D is uncertain. The CDR3 has 14 residues. V dropped 4 bases and J dropped 2 bases, with 10 bases sitting between them. Germline V lookup: CDR1 SGHTA, CDR2 FQGNSA. The CDR3 DNA reads as TGTGCCAGCAGCTCTTACCAAACCACAGATACGCAGTATTTT. It is translated as CASSSYQTTDTQYF.

This clonotype was observed a few times. The genes are TRBV6-1 and TRBJ1-5; TRBD1 agrees at 7 bases. J was trimmed by 4 bases and V by 0 bases; bases with no gene match: 3. Germline V gene lookup returns CDR1 MNHNS and CDR2 SASEGT. The CDR3 sequence is 15 residues long. The CDR3 DNA reads TGTGCCAGCAGTGAAGCGCTGGGACAGAATCAGCCCCAGCATTTT. Protein: CASSEALGQNQPQHF.

This chain connects TRBV11-2 to TRBJ2-5; D might be TRBD1 (6 bases). Germline CDR1 reads SGHAT; CDR2 reads FQNNGV. V was cut by 5 bases and J by 2 bases, with 15 bases left in between. The CDR3 runs 15 residues. Written as DNA, the CDR3 is TGTGCCAGCAGCCCAGGGGATTGGCAGCAAGAGACCCAGTACTTC. Translation gives CASSPGDWQQETQYF.

The V and J genes are TRBV30 and TRBJ2-1; D is perhaps TRBD2 (6 bases). This CDR3 region has 15 residues. Germline values: CDR1 GTSNPN, CDR2 SVGIG (reference sequence). V lost 0 bases to trimming and J lost 3 bases, with 12 bases between them. The CDR3 spells CAWSVLAVDYNEQFF. DNA for the CDR3: TGTGCCTGGAGTGTATTAGCGGTCGACTACAATGAGCAGTTCTTC.

The V and J genes are TRBV12-3 or TRBV12-4 and TRBJ1-3; unclear D gene. The CDR3 runs 13 residues. V was cut by 10 bases and J by 0 bases, with 10 bases left in between. The CDR3 here is CATGSTSGNTIYF. The CDR3 region has the DNA TGTGCCACGGGTAGTACCTCTGGAAACACCATATATTTT.

The chain links TRBV12-3 or TRBV12-4 to TRBJ1-2; 8 bases map to TRBD1. V gave up 7 bases and J gave up 3 bases; unmatched junction bases: 7. The CDR3 covers 14 residues. The CDR3 loop reads CASNQGARDYGYTF. CDR3 sequence (DNA): TGTGCCAGCAACCAGGGGGCTAGGGACTATGGCTACACCTTC.

This clonotype showed up just once. The chain combines TRBV2 with TRBJ2-5; D is possibly TRBD1 (5 bases). Trimming cost V 8 bases and J 6 bases, with 13 bases left between them. The length of the CDR3 is 12 residues. In germline, CDR1 is SNHLY, CDR2 FYNNEI. In DNA form, the CDR3 reads TGTGCCAGCGGCGCAGGGCCCAAGACCCAGTACTTC. It yields the protein CASGAGPKTQYF.

This CDR3 is CASARSGSVPDTQYF. The CDR3 bases are TGTGCCAGCGCGCGGAGCGGGAGCGTCCCAGATACGCAGTATTTT. The chain couples TRBV21-1 to TRBJ2-3; the table's D call, TRBD2, was not checked against the DNA. TRBV21-1 is an annotated pseudogene. CDR3 length equals 15 residues.

The chain is built from TRBV7-7 and TRBJ1-1, with D perhaps TRBD1 (5 bases). Deletions cut 5 bases from V and 4 bases from J, with 14 bases between. Germline V gene sequence: CDR1 SSHAT, CDR2 FNYEAQ (reference sequence). This CDR3 contains 14 residues. CDR3 protein: CASSPLTGGTEAFF. The CDR3 DNA reads TGTGCCAGCAGCCCTCTTACAGGAGGCACTGAAGCTTTCTTT.

The V gene is TRBV15, the J gene TRBJ1-2, with unresolved D. The CDR3 spans 14 residues. Trimming shortened V by 8 bases and J by 0 bases, and 13 bases separated the two germline ends. The germline CDR1 and CDR2 sequences are LNHNV and YYDKDF (reference sequence). CDR3 in DNA: TGTGCCACCGGGCTTGGGTTCACTAACTATGGCTACACCTTC. Translated, it gives CATGLGFTNYGYTF.

This clonotype was recorded a few times. This chain connects TRBV19 to TRBJ1-6; unclear D gene. The CDR3 is 14 amino acids. CDR1 is LNHDA and CDR2 is SQIVND in the germline V gene (reference sequence). Trimming took 3 bases from V and 5 from J, leaving 8 bases between them. Here the CDR3 reads CASSIAVDNSPLHF. The CDR3 nucleotides read TGTGCCAGTAGTATCGCGGTTGATAATTCACCCCTCCACTTT.

This clonotype was counted a few times. V gene TRBV6-5 combines with J gene TRBJ1-1, with no clear D. The CDR3 sequence is 14 residues long. The germline gives CDR1 MNHEY, CDR2 SVGAGI. V lost 4 bases and J lost 0, with 9 bases in between. The CDR3 DNA reads as TGTGCCAGCAGTTTCGTGACACTGAACACTGAAGCTTTCTTT. The encoded protein is CASSFVTLNTEAFF.

This rearrangement joins TRBV7-2 to TRBJ1-6, with 10 bases matching TRBD1. With V trimmed by 2 bases and J by 4 bases, 8 bases remained unmatched. CDR1 and CDR2 from the germline V gene are SGHTA and FQGNSA. The CDR3 spans 18 residues. The CDR3 sequence: CASSLPPGQGSYNSPLHF. CDR3 coding DNA: TGTGCCAGCAGCTTACCACCGGGACAGGGGTCTTATAATTCACCCCTCCACTTT.

This clonotype appeared a few times. The chain has TRBV6-1 and TRBJ1-5; D is unresolved. Trimming cost V 5 bases and J 7 bases, with 15 bases left between them. The CDR3 is 14 amino acids. Germline V gives CDR1 MNHNS, CDR2 SASEGT. CDR3 protein: CASSPTGAEQPQHF. CDR3 DNA sequence: TGTGCCAGCAGTCCTACGGGCGCCGAACAGCCCCAGCATTTT.

Turning to this clonotype: At one end the junction does not follow the germline gene, possibly because of a read error. This chain connects TRBV27 to TRBJ2-5, with D tentatively TRBD1 (6 bases). Germline V CDR1 and CDR2: MNHEY, SMNVEV (reference sequence). The CDR3 contains 13 residues. The CDR3 DNA sequence: TGTGCCAGCAGGACGTACAGGGAAGAGACCCAGCACTTC. This gives the protein CASRTYREETQHF.

The rearrangement uses TRBV30 and TRBJ2-6; 7 bases are a match to TRBD1. J was trimmed by 2 bases and V by 2 bases; bases with no gene match: 0. Germline V lookup: CDR1 GTSNPN, CDR2 SVGIG (reference sequence). The CDR3 is made up of 14 amino acids. In DNA, the CDR3 is TGTGCCTGGAGTAGGGGGCCTGGGGCCAACGTCCTGACTTTC. Protein sequence: CAWSRGPGANVLTF.

The chain couples TRBV19 to TRBJ2-7; D might be TRBD1 (6 bases). This CDR3 has 14 residues. Germline values: CDR1 LNHDA, CDR2 SQIVND (reference sequence). Trimming pared 6 bases from V and 2 bases from J, leaving 14 bases between. The CDR3 is CASSLTGNTYEQYF. CDR3 DNA sequence: TGTGCCAGTAGCCTCACAGGGAACACCTACGAGCAGTACTTC.

A few counts support this clonotype. V is TRBV6-5 and J is TRBJ2-1; unclear D gene. This CDR3 contains 15 residues. Germline CDR1 and CDR2: MNHEY and SVGAGI. Trimming shortened V by 4 bases and J by 5 bases, and 15 bases separated the two germline ends. The CDR3 region has the DNA TGTGCCAGCAGTTCGTACACCTATTCGGACAATGAGCAGTTCTTC. It is translated as CASSSYTYSDNEQFF.

This clonotype showed up just a few times. A junction boundary mismatches the germline segment, possibly from a read error. This sequence joins TRBV7-7 and TRBJ2-5; TRBD2 might be the D (6 bases). The length of the CDR3 is 14 residues. From germline, CDR1 is SSHAT and CDR2 FNYEAQ (reference sequence). The CDR3 sequence: CASSSTRGGETQYF. The CDR3 DNA reads TGTGCTAGCAGCTCGACTAGGGGTGGGGAGACCCAGTACTTC.

The chain couples TRBV27 to TRBJ2-7; 8 bases agree with TRBD2. Germline CDR1 is MNHEY and CDR2 is SMNVEV (reference sequence). The CDR3 contains 16 residues. V shed 5 bases, J shed 0 bases, and the junction held 9 bases outside the gene matches. CDR3 DNA: TGTGCCAGCAGTCCGACGACTAGCGAGTTCTCCTACGAGCAGTACTTC. Protein: CASSPTTSEFSYEQYF.

The genes are TRBV5-1 and TRBJ1-2, with D possibly TRBD1 on 5 matching bases. V lost 1 base and J 6 bases, leaving 16 bases between the germline ends. CDR1 is SGHRS, CDR2 YFSETQ, per germline. This CDR3 comprises 15 residues. The CDR3 DNA follows: TGCGCCAGCAGCTTGAACGCAGGGTCATTCGATGGCTACACCTTC. It encodes CASSLNAGSFDGYTF.

The chain recombines TRBV5-1 with TRBJ1-1; a weak D match, TRBD1 (6 bases). From germline, CDR1 is SGHRS and CDR2 YFSETQ. The length of the CDR3 is 14 residues. The V and J ends lost 4 bases and 2 bases respectively, with 12 bases between them. In DNA form, the CDR3 reads TGCGCCAGCAGCGCCGGACAGACAAACACTGAAGCTTTCTTT. Translating it yields CASSAGQTNTEAFF.

The CDR3 sequence: CASSGVPTSGRPNEQFF. CDR3 DNA: TGTGCCAGCAGTGGGGTCCCGACTAGCGGGAGACCCAATGAGCAGTTCTTC. The chain carries TRBV6-1 and TRBJ2-1; 12 positions agree with TRBD2. The V segment lost 4 bases and the J segment 6 bases; nucleotides outside the gene matches: 10. The CDR3 has 17 amino acids. Per germline, CDR1 MNHNS and CDR2 SASEGT.

The rearrangement joins TRBV10-3 to TRBJ2-2, with TRBD2 identical over 14 bases. CDR3 length: 18 residues. Germline V gene data show CDR1 as ENHRY and CDR2 as SYGVKD. V was clipped by 2 bases and J by 1 base; unmatched bases: 3. The CDR3 DNA reads TGTGCCATCAGTGAGGATGGACTAGCGGGGGGGAACACCGGGGAGCTGTTTTTT. It translates to CAISEDGLAGGNTGELFF.

CDR3 nucleotide sequence: TGTGCCACCAGTCCTGGCGGGGGGGCCTACAATGAGCAGTTCTTC. This codes for CATSPGGGAYNEQFF. The rearrangement joins TRBV24-1 to TRBJ2-1, with 9 bases identical to TRBD2. The CDR3 extends over 15 amino acids. Germline CDR1 reads KGHDR; CDR2 reads SFDVKD. V lost 6 bases to trimming and J lost 2 bases; unmatched junction nucleotides: 4.

This clonotype appeared a few times. The gene calls are TRBV7-2 and TRBJ2-3, with D hard to call. Germline CDR1 is SGHTA and CDR2 is FQGNSA. V shed 6 bases and J shed 8 bases, with 12 bases lying between them. This CDR3 has 12 residues. CDR3 amino acids: CASSYDGSTQYF. The DNA for the CDR3 is TGTGCCAGCAGTTACGACGGAAGTACGCAGTATTTT.

In its sample, this clonotype was seen a few times. V is TRBV7-2 and J is TRBJ1-5; tentative D call: TRBD1 (6 bases). V was trimmed by 1 base and J by 7 bases, leaving 14 bases between them. The CDR3 length is 15 residues. Germline CDR1 is SGHTA and CDR2 is FQGNSA. The chain's CDR3 is CASSLGTVSGQPQHF. CDR3 DNA sequence: TGTGCCAGCAGCTTAGGGACAGTCTCAGGACAGCCCCAGCATTTT.

V is TRBV7-2 and J is TRBJ1-5; D possibly corresponds to TRBD1 (6 bases). The V and J ends lost 1 base and 3 bases respectively, with 13 bases between them. Germline CDR1 and CDR2: SGHTA and FQGNSA. This CDR3 is built from 16 residues. CDR3 DNA sequence: TGTGCCAGCAGCTTAGTTACGGGGGGCTCCAATCAGCCCCAGCATTTT. Protein product: CASSLVTGGSNQPQHF.

This clonotype showed up just a few times. This sequence joins TRBV30 and TRBJ1-6, with D maybe TRBD1 (5 bases). The germline V gene encodes CDR1 GTSNPN and CDR2 SVGIG (reference sequence). The V and J ends lost 1 base and 14 bases respectively, with 15 bases between them. CDR3 size: 13 residues. The CDR3 coding sequence is TGTGCCTGGAGTGCAGGGTCCCCTTCCTCCCTCCACTTT. This encodes CAWSAGSPSSLHF.

This chain joins TRBV6-4 and TRBJ2-3; 7 nucleotides line up with TRBD2. Germline V CDR1 and CDR2: MRHNA, SNTAGT. Germline trimming cut 3 bases from V and 1 base from J; bases unmatched to any gene: 1. CDR3 length: 14 amino acids. The CDR3 nucleotides read TGTGCCAGCAGTGAGCTAGCGGGCACAGATACGCAGTATTTT. Its protein is CASSELAGTDTQYF.